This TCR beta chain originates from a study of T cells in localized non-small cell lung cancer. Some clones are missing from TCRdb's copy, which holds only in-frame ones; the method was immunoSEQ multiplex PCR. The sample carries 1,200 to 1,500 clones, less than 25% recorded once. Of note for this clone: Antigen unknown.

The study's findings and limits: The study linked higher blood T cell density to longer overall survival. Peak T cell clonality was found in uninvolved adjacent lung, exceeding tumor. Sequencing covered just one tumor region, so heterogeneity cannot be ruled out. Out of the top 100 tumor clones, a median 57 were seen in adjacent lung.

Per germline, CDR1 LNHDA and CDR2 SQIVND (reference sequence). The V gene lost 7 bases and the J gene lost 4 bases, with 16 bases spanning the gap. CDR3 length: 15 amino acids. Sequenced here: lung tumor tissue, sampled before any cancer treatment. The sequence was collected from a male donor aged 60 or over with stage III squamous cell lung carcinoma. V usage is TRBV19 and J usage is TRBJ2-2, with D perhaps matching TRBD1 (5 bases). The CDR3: CASNNLRGITGELFF. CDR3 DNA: TGTGCCAGTAACAACTTAAGGGGCATCACCGGGGAGCTGTTTTTT.